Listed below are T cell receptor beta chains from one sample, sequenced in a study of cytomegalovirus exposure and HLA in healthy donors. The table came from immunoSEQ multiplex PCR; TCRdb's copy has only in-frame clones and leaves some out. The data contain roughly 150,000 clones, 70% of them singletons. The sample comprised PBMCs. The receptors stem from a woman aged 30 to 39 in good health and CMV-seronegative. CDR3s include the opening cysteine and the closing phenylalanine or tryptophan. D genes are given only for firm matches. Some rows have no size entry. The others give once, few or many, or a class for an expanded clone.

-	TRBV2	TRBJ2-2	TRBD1	CASSAGQGATGELFF	TGTGCCAGCAGTGCGGGACAGGGGGCGACCGGGGAGCTGTTTTTT
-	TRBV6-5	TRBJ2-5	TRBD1	CASRIGGAGTQYF	TGTGCCAGCAGAATAGGGGGCGCGGGGACCCAGTACTTC
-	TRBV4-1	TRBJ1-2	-	CASSQVQGKKDYGYTF	TGCGCCAGCAGCCAAGTTCAGGGGAAGAAGGACTATGGCTACACCTTC
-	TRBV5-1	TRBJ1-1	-	CATSEGDTEAFF	TGCGCCACCTCCGAGGGAGACACTGAAGCTTTCTTT
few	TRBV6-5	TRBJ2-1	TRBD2	CASSQTSGRGNEQFF	TGTGCCAGCAGTCAGACTAGCGGGAGGGGGAATGAGCAGTTCTTC
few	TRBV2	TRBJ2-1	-	CASSGSTLPFQFF	TGTGCCAGCAGTGGGAGTACCTTACCCTTTCAGTTCTTC
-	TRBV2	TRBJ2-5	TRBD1	CASSLGTDQYF	TGTGCCAGCAGTCTCGGGACAGACCAGTACTTC
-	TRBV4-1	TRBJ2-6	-	CASSLMGPSGANVLTF	TGCGCCAGCAGCCTGATGGGGCCCTCTGGGGCCAACGTCCTGACTTTC
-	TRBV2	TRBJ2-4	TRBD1	CASRRTGQGDIQYF	TGTGCCAGCAGGAGAACCGGACAGGGAGACATTCAGTACTTC
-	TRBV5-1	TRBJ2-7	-	CASSLQGSHEQYF	TGCGCCAGCAGCTTGCAGGGGTCCCACGAGCAGTACTTC
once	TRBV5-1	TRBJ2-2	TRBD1	CASNTQGDTGELFF	TGCGCCAGCAACACCCAGGGGGACACCGGGGAGCTGTTTTTT
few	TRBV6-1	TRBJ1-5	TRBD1	CASSVHDRGNQPQHF	TGTGCCAGCAGTGTACATGACAGGGGAAATCAGCCCCAGCATTTT
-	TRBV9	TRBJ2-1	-	CASSVGSGSGDYNEQFF	TGTGCCAGCAGCGTAGGGTCTGGGTCGGGAGATTACAATGAGCAGTTCTTC
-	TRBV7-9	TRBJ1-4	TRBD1	CASSLGAGGGEKLFF	TGTGCCAGCAGCTTAGGGGCAGGGGGAGGTGAAAAACTGTTTTTT
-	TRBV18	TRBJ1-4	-	CASSPPDRTEKLFF	TGTGCCAGCTCACCACCTGACAGGACAGAAAAACTGTTTTTT
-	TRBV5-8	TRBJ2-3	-	CASSLGGLDTDTQYF	TGTGCCAGCAGCTTGGGAGGGTTGGACACAGATACGCAGTATTTT
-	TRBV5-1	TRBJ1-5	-	CASSRGDSNQPQHF	TGCGCCAGCAGCCGCGGGGATAGCAATCAGCCCCAGCATTTT
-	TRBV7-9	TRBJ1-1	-	CASSFTGHAEAFF	TGTGCCAGCAGCTTTACGGGTCACGCTGAAGCTTTCTTT